The T cell receptor (beta chain) under discussion was sequenced for a study of blood T cells in healthy people across ages. Germline V gene data show CDR1 as MNHEY and CDR2 as SMNVEV (reference sequence). The CDR3 contains 12 residues. The table lists this clonotype with a few counts. Antigen specificity is unknown. At one boundary the junction diverges from the germline segment, which might be a read error. Each donor was a healthy Caucasian individual from Russia, aged roughly 6 to 100. Combining a sample-barcoded 5' primer with a J-beta primer mix, a second PCR ran for 7 to 11 cycles. TCRdb analysed the 5' RACE reads with MiXCR anew, one entry per CDR3 protein. This table has about 650,000 distinct CDR3 sequences, about 50% appearing once. Study-level points and caveats: More naive CD4+ cells and higher diversity marked long-lived donors relative to aged donors.

The rearrangement links TRBV27 to TRBJ2-1; D gene unclear. This TCR was recovered from a woman of 80 years or more in good health. What was sequenced was blood. In DNA form, the CDR3 reads TGTGCCTGCAGCCCTCGAGGCGATGAGCAGTTCTTC. Translating gives CACSPRGDEQFF.